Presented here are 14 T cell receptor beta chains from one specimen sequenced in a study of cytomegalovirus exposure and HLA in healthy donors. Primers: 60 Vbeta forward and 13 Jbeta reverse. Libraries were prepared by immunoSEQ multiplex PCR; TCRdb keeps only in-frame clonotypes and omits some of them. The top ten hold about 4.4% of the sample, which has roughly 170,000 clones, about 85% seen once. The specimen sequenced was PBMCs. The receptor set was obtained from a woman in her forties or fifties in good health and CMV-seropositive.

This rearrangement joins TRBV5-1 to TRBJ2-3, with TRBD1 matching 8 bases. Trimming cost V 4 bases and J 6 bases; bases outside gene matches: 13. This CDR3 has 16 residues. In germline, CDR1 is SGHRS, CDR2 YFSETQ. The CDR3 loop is CASSAPGQGATDTQYF. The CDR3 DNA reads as TGCGCCAGCAGCGCTCCTGGACAGGGAGCGACGGATACGCAGTATTTT.

CDR3 DNA: TGTGCCAGCAGTCCTCTTGGACAGGGAATGAACACTGAAGCTTTCTTT. Residues: CASSPLGQGMNTEAFF. The chain couples TRBV28 to TRBJ1-1, with TRBD1 matching 8 bases. Germline-derived CDR1 and CDR2 are MDHEN and SYDVKM. J lost 0 bases, V lost 5 bases, and 8 bases had no gene match. This CDR3 comprises 16 residues.

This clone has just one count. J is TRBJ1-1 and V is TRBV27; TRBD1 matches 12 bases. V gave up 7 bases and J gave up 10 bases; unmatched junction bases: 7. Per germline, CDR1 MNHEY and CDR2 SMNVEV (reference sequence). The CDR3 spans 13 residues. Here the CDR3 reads CASTPGQGATAFF. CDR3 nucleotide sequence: TGTGCCAGCACTCCGGGACAGGGGGCGACAGCTTTCTTT.

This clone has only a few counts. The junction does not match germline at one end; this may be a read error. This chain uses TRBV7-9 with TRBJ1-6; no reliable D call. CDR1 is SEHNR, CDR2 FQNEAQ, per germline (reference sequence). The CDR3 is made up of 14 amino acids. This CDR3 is CSSSLVVANSPLHF. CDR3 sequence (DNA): TGTTCCAGCAGCTTAGTGGTCGCGAATTCACCCCTCCACTTT.

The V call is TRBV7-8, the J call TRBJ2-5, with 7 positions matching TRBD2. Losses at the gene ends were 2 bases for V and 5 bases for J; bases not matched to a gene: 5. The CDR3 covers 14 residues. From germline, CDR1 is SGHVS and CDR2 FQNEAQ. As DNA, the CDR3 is TGTGCCAGCAGCTTAATGGGGGGGATGGAGACCCAGTACTTC. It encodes CASSLMGGMETQYF.

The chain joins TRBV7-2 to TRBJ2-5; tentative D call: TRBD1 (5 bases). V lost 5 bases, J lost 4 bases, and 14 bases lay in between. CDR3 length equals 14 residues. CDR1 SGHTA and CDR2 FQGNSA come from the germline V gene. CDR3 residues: CASSPRQLSETQYF. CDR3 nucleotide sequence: TGTGCCAGCAGCCCTAGACAGTTATCAGAGACCCAGTACTTC. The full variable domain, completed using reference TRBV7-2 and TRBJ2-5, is GAGVSQSPSNKVTEKGKDVELRCDPISGHTALYWYRQSLGQGLEFLIYFQGNSAPDKSGLPSDRFSAERTGGSVSTLTIQRTQQEDSAVYLCASSPRQLSETQYFGPGTRLLVL.

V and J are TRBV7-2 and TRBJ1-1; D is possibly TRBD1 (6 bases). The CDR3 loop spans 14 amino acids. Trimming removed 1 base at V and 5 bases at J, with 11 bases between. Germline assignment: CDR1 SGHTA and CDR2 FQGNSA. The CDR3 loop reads CASSLEGGRTEAFF. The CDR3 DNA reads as TGTGCCAGCAGCTTAGAAGGGGGAAGGACTGAAGCTTTCTTT. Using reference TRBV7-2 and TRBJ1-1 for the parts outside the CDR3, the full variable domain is GAGVSQSPSNKVTEKGKDVELRCDPISGHTALYWYRQSLGQGLEFLIYFQGNSAPDKSGLPSDRFSAERTGGSVSTLTIQRTQQEDSAVYLCASSLEGGRTEAFFGQGTRLTVV.

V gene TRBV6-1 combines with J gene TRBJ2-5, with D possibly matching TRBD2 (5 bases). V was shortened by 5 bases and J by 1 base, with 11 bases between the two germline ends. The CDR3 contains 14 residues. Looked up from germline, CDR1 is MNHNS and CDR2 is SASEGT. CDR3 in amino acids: CASSLEAAQETQYF. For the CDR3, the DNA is TGTGCCAGCAGTTTAGAAGCGGCCCAAGAGACCCAGTACTTC.

The CDR3 is CASSEDGTELYGYTF. The CDR3 DNA follows: TGTGCCAGCAGTGAAGATGGAACAGAACTCTATGGCTACACCTTC. The chain is built from TRBV2 and TRBJ1-2; D ambiguous. The CDR3 consists of 15 residues. Germline-derived CDR1 and CDR2 are SNHLY and FYNNEI. The V end was cut by 1 base, the J end by 4 bases, with 13 bases between.

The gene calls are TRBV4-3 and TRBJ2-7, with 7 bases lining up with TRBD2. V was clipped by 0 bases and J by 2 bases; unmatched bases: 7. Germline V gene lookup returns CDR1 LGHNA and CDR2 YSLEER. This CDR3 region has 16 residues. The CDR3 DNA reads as TGCGCCAGCAGCCAAGATCCGGGAGGAGGGCCCTACGAGCAGTACTTC. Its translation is CASSQDPGGGPYEQYF.

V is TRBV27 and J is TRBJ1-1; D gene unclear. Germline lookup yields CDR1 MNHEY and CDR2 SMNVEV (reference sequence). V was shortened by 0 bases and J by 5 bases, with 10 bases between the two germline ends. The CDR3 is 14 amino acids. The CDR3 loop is CASSLSTRGTEAFF. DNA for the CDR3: TGTGCCAGCAGTTTATCAACCCGGGGTACTGAAGCTTTCTTT.

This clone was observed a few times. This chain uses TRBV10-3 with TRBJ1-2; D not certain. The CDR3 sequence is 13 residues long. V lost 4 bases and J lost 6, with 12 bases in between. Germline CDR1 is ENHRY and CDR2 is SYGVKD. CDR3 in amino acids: CAISGRSRNGYTF. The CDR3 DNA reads TGTGCCATCAGTGGAAGGTCGCGGAATGGCTACACCTTC.

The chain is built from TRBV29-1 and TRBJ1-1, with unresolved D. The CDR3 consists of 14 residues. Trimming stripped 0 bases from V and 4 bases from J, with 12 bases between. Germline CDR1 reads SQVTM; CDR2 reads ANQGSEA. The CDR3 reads CSVEDMLSATEAFF. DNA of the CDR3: TGCAGCGTTGAAGATATGCTATCTGCCACTGAAGCTTTCTTT.

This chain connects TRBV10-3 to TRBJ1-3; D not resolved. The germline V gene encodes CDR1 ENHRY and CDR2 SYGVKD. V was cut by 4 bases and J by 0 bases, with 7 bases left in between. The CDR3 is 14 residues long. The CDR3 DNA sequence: TGTGCCATCAGTGCGGGGTTCTCTGGAAACACCATATATTTT. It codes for CAISAGFSGNTIYF.